Listed below are T cell receptor beta chains from one sample, sequenced in a study of regulatory T cells in long-lasting Graves disease. Using its own MiXCR run on the multiplex PCR reads, TCRdb lists one record per CDR3 protein. This sample has about half a million distinct CDR3 sequences; less than 25% occur once, and the top ten carry around 12%. Sequenced here: peripheral blood mononuclear cells (PBMCs), sampled when the disease was refractory, from a patient treated with antithyroid drugs. The receptor source for this set is a female donor with Graves disease. Each CDR3 is given with its conserved first and last residue. A D gene is named only where the DNA matches it firmly. Size values are once, few and many counts, or a class for expanded clones, and some rows have none.

14 | few | TRBJ2-7 | NA | TRBV6-2/TRBV6-3 | CASSESRGGYEQYF | TGTGCCAGCAGTGAATCTAGGGGCGGCTACGAGCAGTACTTC
14 | many | TRBJ1-1 | TRBD1 | TRBV28 | CASGLQGAYTEAFF | TGTGCCAGCGGTTTACAGGGGGCCTACACTGAAGCTTTCTTT
14 | many | TRBJ2-2 | NA | TRBV20-1 | CSAEGQGFTGELFF | TGCAGTGCCGAGGGGCAGGGCTTCACCGGGGAGCTGTTTTTT
11 | NA | TRBJ2-5 | NA | TRBV20-1 | CSASVPETQYF | TGCAGTGCTAGTGTCCCAGAGACCCAGTACTTC
14 | NA | TRBJ1-4 | NA | TRBV7-2 | CASTLTPGWEKLFF | TGTGCCAGCACCCTTACCCCTGGGTGGGAAAAACTGTTTTTT
16 | NA | TRBJ1-4 | NA | TRBV7-2 | CASRAGGTATNEKLFF | TGTGCCAGCAGAGCCGGGGGAACTGCAACTAATGAAAAACTGTTTTTT
13 | many | TRBJ2-5 | NA | TRBV29-1 | CSVALGRWETQYF | TGCAGCGTTGCCCTGGGACGCTGGGAGACCCAGTACTTC
16 | many | TRBJ2-2 | TRBD2 | TRBV27 | CASSLASGANTGELFF | TGCGCCAGCAGCTTAGCTAGCGGTGCGAACACCGGGGAGCTGTTTTTT
14 | few | TRBJ1-4 | TRBD1 | TRBV7-9 | CASNSGQPFEKLFF | TGTGCCAGCAACTCGGGACAGCCCTTTGAAAAACTGTTTTTT
15 | NA | TRBJ2-7 | NA | TRBV5-1 | CASSLEPKSSYEQYF | TGCGCCAGCAGCTTGGAACCGAAGAGCTCCTACGAGCAGTACTTC
14 | few | TRBJ2-7 | NA | TRBV12-3/TRBV12-4 | CASSLAGETYEQYF | TGTGCCAGCAGTTTAGCGGGGGAGACCTACGAGCAGTACTTC
13 | many | TRBJ1-4 | TRBD1 | TRBV30 | CAWTTGAGEKLFF | TGTGCCTGGACAACAGGGGCGGGTGAAAAACTGTTTTTT
15 | NA | TRBJ2-2 | TRBD1 | TRBV19 | CASSIEQGYTGELFF | TGTGCCAGTAGTATAGAACAGGGGTACACCGGGGAGCTGTTTTTT
16 | many | TRBJ2-5 | NA | TRBV11-3 | CASSSAAGAYQETQYF | TGTGCCAGCAGCAGTGCCGCCGGGGCCTACCAAGAGACCCAGTACTTC
8 | few | TRBJ1-2 | NA | TRBV2 | CASSGYTF | TGTGCCAGCAGCGGGTACACCTTC
16 | NA | TRBJ2-3 | NA | TRBV2 | CASSIRQSMGTDTQYF | TGTGCCAGCAGTATACGACAGTCTATGGGAACAGATACGCAGTATTTT
13 | few | TRBJ1-1 | TRBD1 | TRBV4-3 | CASSPQFDRGAFF | TGCGCCAGCAGCCCTCAATTTGACAGGGGAGCTTTCTTT
14 | many | TRBJ2-3 | TRBD1 | TRBV28 | CASGYGTGSDTQYF | TGTGCCAGCGGATACGGGACAGGGTCAGATACGCAGTATTTT
19 | few | TRBJ1-5 | TRBD1 | TRBV20-1 | CSASTPVGRGGSGNQPQHF | TGCAGTGCCTCAACCCCGGTGGGCAGGGGGGGAAGTGGCAATCAGCCCCAGCATTTT
14 | few | TRBJ1-1 | NA | TRBV19 | CASSMWIRGNEAFF | TGTGCCAGTAGTATGTGGATCCGGGGCAATGAAGCTTTCTTT
13 | once | TRBJ1-1 | TRBD1 | TRBV9 | CASSGVAQGDPQF | TGTGCCAGCAGCGGGGTGGCACAGGGGGACCCGCAATTT
15 | NA | TRBJ1-2 | TRBD1 | TRBV11-1 | CASSQDREVSWGYTF | TGCGCCAGCAGCCAAGACAGGGAGGTTTCGTGGGGCTACACCTTC
13 | many | TRBJ1-1 | NA | TRBV7-2 | CASSPRARERAFF | TGTGCCAGCAGCCCAAGGGCCAGGGAACGAGCTTTCTTT
15 | few | TRBJ1-4 | TRBD1 | TRBV6-1 | CASRHPGQNNEKLFF | TGTGCCAGCAGACACCCGGGACAGAATAATGAAAAACTGTTTTTT
16 | few | TRBJ2-1 | TRBD2 | TRBV7-2 | CASSYSGTTHYNEQFF | TGTGCCAGCAGCTATTCCGGGACTACCCACTACAATGAGCAGTTCTTC
12 | many | TRBJ2-4 | TRBD2 | TRBV29-1 | CIQGRGGNIQYF | TGCATCCAAGGGAGGGGCGGAAACATTCAGTACTTC
16 | many | TRBJ2-7 | TRBD1 | TRBV7-2 | CASSLESAGQGYEQYF | TGTGCCAGCAGCTTAGAGTCCGCGGGACAGGGCTACGAGCAGTACTTC
16 | few | TRBJ1-3 | NA | TRBV9 | CASSPPGGLSGNTIYF | TGTGCCAGCAGCCCCCCCGGTGGACTCTCTGGAAACACCATATATTTT
15 | many | TRBJ2-7 | NA | TRBV27 | CASSGQSAGGYEQYF | TGTGCCAGCAGTGGCCAGTCGGCCGGCGGCTACGAGCAGTACTTC
14 | NA | TRBJ1-2 | NA | TRBV5-1 | CASSLGTQRRGYTF | TGCGCCAGCAGCTTAGGGACGCAAAGGAGAGGCTACACCTTC
14 | NA | TRBJ1-3 | NA | TRBV7-9 | CASSSTGTGNTIYF | TGTGCCAGCAGCTCCACAGGGACTGGAAACACCATATATTTT
15 | many | TRBJ1-1 | NA | TRBV27 | CASSSIQDILTEAFF | TGTGCCAGCAGCTCGATCCAGGACATCCTAACTGAAGCTTTCTTT
15 | NA | TRBJ1-5 | NA | TRBV7-2 | CASSLDSRGYQPQHF | TGTGCCAGCAGCTTGGATTCCCGCGGTTACCAGCCCCAGCATTTT
12 | few | TRBJ2-7 | NA | TRBV9 | CASSVAGVDPHF | TGTGCCAGCAGCGTAGCAGGGGTGGACCCTCACTTC
12 | many | TRBJ2-2 | NA | TRBV12-3/TRBV12-4 | CASKAGTGELFF | TGTGCCAGCAAGGCAGGCACCGGGGAGCTGTTTTTT
14 | many | TRBJ1-5 | NA | TRBV28 | CASSPWDNNQPQHF | TGTGCCAGCAGTCCATGGGACAACAATCAGCCCCAGCATTTT
13 | NA | TRBJ1-6 | NA | TRBV5-1 | CASSIQDNSPLHF | TGCGCCAGCAGCATACAGGATAATTCACCCCTCCACTTT
10 | NA | TRBJ2-5 | NA | TRBV29-1 | CSVRGETQYF | TGCAGCGTGCGCGGGGAGACCCAGTACTTC
13 | few | TRBJ1-1 | NA | TRBV5-5 | CASSFSRRTEAFF | TGTGCCAGCAGCTTTTCAAGAAGGACTGAAGCTTTCTTT
12 | NA | TRBJ1-1 | NA | TRBV30 | CAWSVQHTEAFF | TGTGCCTGGAGTGTACAACACACTGAAGCTTTCTTT
13 | many | TRBJ1-2 | NA | TRBV19 | CASSIGDRDGYTF | TGTGCCAGTAGTATCGGAGACCGCGATGGCTACACCTTC
17 | NA | TRBJ2-6 | TRBD1 | TRBV24-1 | CATSDDDRAHGANVLTF | TGTGCCACCAGTGACGACGACAGGGCTCATGGGGCCAACGTCCTGACTTTC
13 | few | TRBJ2-4 | NA | TRBV7-2 | CASSFGAGNIQYF | TGTGCCAGCAGCTTCGGGGCGGGAAACATTCAGTACTTC
13 | few | TRBJ2-1 | TRBD2 | TRBV27 | CASKGSGWGEQFF | TGTGCCAGCAAGGGTAGCGGGTGGGGGGAGCAGTTCTTC